Listed below are T cell receptor beta chains from one sample, sequenced in a study of shared clonotypes between healthy human individuals. Using immunoSEQ multiplex PCR, the repertoire was profiled, and TCRdb retains in-frame clones only, with some absent. The top ten clones hold less than 11% of a sample with 170,000 or so clones, approximately 62% of them seen once. The source material was memory CD4+ T cells sorted from blood. The receptors originated from a man younger than 40 in good health. CDR3s include the opening cysteine and the closing phenylalanine or tryptophan. D genes are given only for firm matches. Clone size is not always given. Where it is, it says once, few, many or a class for expanded clones.

V gene	clone size	J gene	D gene	CDR3 protein	CDR3 DNA
TRBV7-9	.	TRBJ1-4	.	CASALAGINEKLFF	TGTGCCAGCGCACTCGCGGGCATTAATGAAAAACTGTTTTTT
TRBV9	.	TRBJ1-2	TRBD1	CASSEGTGEANYGYTF	TGTGCCAGCAGCGAGGGGACAGGAGAAGCTAACTATGGCTACACCTTC
TRBV7-2	.	TRBJ2-2	.	CASSTYTGELFF	TGTGCCAGCAGCACCTACACCGGGGAGCTGTTTTTT
TRBV29-1	.	TRBJ2-3	.	CSVAADTSSTDTQYF	TGCAGCGTGGCGGCAGACACCTCTAGCACAGATACGCAGTATTTT
TRBV11-3	.	TRBJ2-3	.	CASSLRVAVPTDTQYF	TGTGCCAGCAGCCTTCGGGTAGCAGTACCCACAGATACGCAGTATTTT
TRBV2	many	TRBJ2-6	.	CASSVVAGANVLTF	TGTGCCAGCAGTGTCGTCGCTGGGGCCAACGTCCTGACTTTC
TRBV4-3	.	TRBJ2-3	.	CASSQDITDTQYF	TGCGCCAGCAGCCAAGATATTACAGATACGCAGTATTTT
TRBV5-5	many	TRBJ2-7	TRBD1	CASNPGDRVAYEQYF	TGTGCCAGCAACCCCGGAGACAGGGTGGCCTACGAGCAGTACTTC
TRBV6-1	.	TRBJ2-7	.	CASSWELFGSYEQYF	TGTGCCAGCAGCTGGGAGTTGTTCGGATCCTACGAGCAGTACTTC
TRBV25-1	.	TRBJ1-1	.	CASSRGANTEAFF	TGTGCCAGCAGTAGGGGCGCGAACACTGAAGCTTTCTTT
TRBV19	.	TRBJ1-1	TRBD1	CASSPGTGLGRNTEAFF	TGTGCCAGTAGTCCCGGGACAGGCCTGGGTCGGAACACTGAAGCTTTCTTT
TRBV5-1	.	TRBJ2-1	.	CASSLEAGEGEQFF	TGCGCCAGCAGCTTGGAAGCAGGGGAGGGTGAGCAGTTCTTC
TRBV2	.	TRBJ2-5	TRBD1	CASRGRQGETQYF	TGTGCCAGCAGGGGACGACAGGGGGAGACCCAGTACTTC
TRBV2	.	TRBJ2-5	TRBD2	CASRALAGGLAQYF	TGTGCCAGCAGGGCACTAGCGGGAGGGTTGGCCCAGTACTTC
TRBV5-5	.	TRBJ2-7	TRBD1	CASSLAGTAVYEQYF	TGTGCCAGCAGCTTGGCCGGGACAGCAGTCTACGAGCAGTACTTC
TRBV29-1	few	TRBJ2-1	.	CSVARGDEQFF	TGCAGCGTTGCCAGGGGAGATGAGCAGTTCTTC
TRBV7-2	medium-sized	TRBJ2-7	.	CASSLTYEQYF	TGTGCCAGCAGCTTGACATACGAGCAGTACTTC
TRBV27	.	TRBJ1-1	.	CASSRLSGRYEAFF	TGTGCCAGCAGTCGACTCTCGGGGCGGTATGAAGCTTTCTTT
TRBV11-3	.	TRBJ2-2	.	CASSLVGQGDTGELFF	TGTGCCAGCAGCTTAGTCGGCCAGGGTGACACCGGGGAGCTGTTTTTT
TRBV5-1	.	TRBJ2-7	TRBD2	CASSPRTSGTYEQYF	TGCGCCAGCAGCCCACGGACTAGCGGTACCTACGAGCAGTACTTC
TRBV5-6	.	TRBJ2-1	TRBD2	CASSLGGRAGGQFF	TGTGCCAGCAGCTTGGGCGGGAGGGCCGGTGGGCAGTTCTTC
TRBV11-3	.	TRBJ2-1	TRBD1	CASSLAGGGQGSYNEQFF	TGTGCCAGCAGCTTGGCGGGCGGTGGACAGGGATCCTACAATGAGCAGTTCTTC
TRBV7-3	.	TRBJ2-1	.	CASSLTLGDKQFF	TGTGCCAGCAGCTTAACGTTGGGCGACAAGCAGTTCTTC
TRBV6-1	.	TRBJ1-2	TRBD1	CASRETGGRNYGYTF	TGTGCCAGCCGGGAGACAGGGGGTAGAAACTATGGCTACACCTTC
TRBV5-5	.	TRBJ1-4	.	CASSRKQGTTNEKLFF	TGTGCCAGCAGCCGTAAACAGGGAACAACTAATGAAAAACTGTTTTTT
TRBV5-5	few	TRBJ2-5	.	CASSRSQETQYF	TGTGCCAGCAGCCGAAGTCAAGAGACCCAGTACTTC
TRBV18	.	TRBJ1-1	TRBD1	CASSLTGTGMTEAFF	TGTGCCAGCTCACTGACCGGGACAGGGATGACTGAAGCTTTCTTT
TRBV5-1	once	TRBJ2-1	TRBD2	CASSRELAGGGDEQFF	TGCGCCAGCAGCAGAGAACTAGCGGGAGGTGGGGATGAGCAGTTCTTC
TRBV30	.	TRBJ2-7	TRBD1	CARRDRGGEQYF	TGTGCCCGCCGGGACAGGGGTGGGGAGCAGTACTTC
TRBV15	.	TRBJ2-5	.	CATSSGEITKETQYF	TGTGCCACCAGCAGCGGGGAGATTACTAAAGAGACCCAGTACTTC
TRBV10-3	.	TRBJ2-3	.	CAIGGLWPDTQYF	TGTGCCATCGGCGGCTTATGGCCAGATACGCAGTATTTT
TRBV27	.	TRBJ2-6	TRBD1	CASRGQEAGANVLTF	TGTGCCAGCAGGGGACAGGAGGCTGGGGCCAACGTCCTGACTTTC
TRBV29-1	.	TRBJ2-3	.	CSVEGGKGTDTQYF	TGCAGCGTTGAAGGGGGGAAGGGCACAGATACGCAGTATTTT
TRBV7-3	.	TRBJ2-2	TRBD2	CASSITSGRNTGELFF	TGTGCCAGCAGCATCACTAGCGGCAGGAACACCGGGGAGCTGTTTTTT
TRBV19	few	TRBJ1-1	.	CASSRRDSIRNTEAFF	TGTGCCAGTAGCCGGCGAGACAGCATCCGGAACACTGAAGCTTTCTTT
TRBV7-9	.	TRBJ2-6	.	CASSLYSNGANVLTF	TGTGCCAGCAGCCTATACAGTAATGGGGCCAACGTCCTGACTTTC
TRBV27	.	TRBJ2-7	.	CASSTLDGLSEQYF	TGTGCCAGCAGTACCCTAGACGGCTTAAGCGAGCAGTACTTC
TRBV19	few	TRBJ2-3	TRBD2	CATSTSGSTDTQYF	TGTGCCACCTCGACTAGCGGGAGCACAGATACGCAGTATTTT
TRBV18	once	TRBJ2-1	TRBD2	CASSPAVLGGRAGNEQFF	TGTGCCAGCTCACCAGCGGTCCTAGGCGGGAGGGCAGGCAATGAGCAGTTCTTC
TRBV6-6	.	TRBJ2-3	TRBD2	CASSRTSGSLGDTQYF	TGTGCCAGCAGTAGGACTAGCGGGAGTTTGGGAGATACGCAGTATTTT
TRBV5-1	.	TRBJ2-2	TRBD2	CASKPTGTSGMNTGELFF	TGCGCCAGCAAACCGACTGGGACTAGCGGGATGAACACCGGGGAGCTGTTTTTT
TRBV5-1	once	TRBJ1-1	.	CASRDGAGNTEAFF	TGCGCCAGCCGGGACGGGGCAGGGAACACTGAAGCTTTCTTT
TRBV9	.	TRBJ1-5	.	CASSVEVNQPQHF	TGTGCCAGCAGCGTAGAGGTTAATCAGCCCCAGCATTTT
TRBV5-4	once	TRBJ2-1	TRBD1	CASSRRDRDHEQFF	TGTGCCAGCAGCCGTCGGGACAGGGACCATGAGCAGTTCTTC
TRBV5-6	.	TRBJ2-5	.	CASSLTGLKETQYF	TGTGCCAGCAGCCTCACAGGGCTTAAAGAGACCCAGTACTTC
TRBV6-1	.	TRBJ2-3	.	CASTRDALNTDTQYF	TGTGCCAGCACTCGGGACGCCTTAAACACAGATACGCAGTATTTT
TRBV5-1	.	TRBJ1-3	.	CASSLVGTGNTIYF	TGCGCCAGCAGCTTGGTAGGGACTGGAAACACCATATATTTT
TRBV5-1	.	TRBJ2-6	.	CASSLEVLRALGSGANVLTF	TGCGCCAGCAGCTTGGAGGTGTTAAGGGCGCTCGGGTCTGGGGCCAACGTCCTGACTTTC
TRBV5-1	.	TRBJ2-5	.	CASSFLSGTSRETQYF	TGCGCCAGCAGCTTTCTCAGTGGCACATCCCGGGAGACCCAGTACTTC
TRBV2	.	TRBJ2-5	TRBD2	CASSARTLGGREIRYF	TGTGCCAGCAGTGCTAGGACCCTAGGTGGGCGGGAGATCAGGTACTTC
TRBV6-4	.	TRBJ1-2	TRBD1	CASSPDRGNYGYTF	TGTGCCAGCAGTCCAGACAGGGGAAACTATGGCTACACCTTC
TRBV5-1	.	TRBJ2-2	.	CASSLLGGELFF	TGCGCCAGCAGCTTGCTGGGCGGGGAGCTGTTTTTT
TRBV18	.	TRBJ1-3	.	CASSDSARNTIYF	TGTGCCAGCTCCGACAGCGCTCGAAACACCATATATTTT